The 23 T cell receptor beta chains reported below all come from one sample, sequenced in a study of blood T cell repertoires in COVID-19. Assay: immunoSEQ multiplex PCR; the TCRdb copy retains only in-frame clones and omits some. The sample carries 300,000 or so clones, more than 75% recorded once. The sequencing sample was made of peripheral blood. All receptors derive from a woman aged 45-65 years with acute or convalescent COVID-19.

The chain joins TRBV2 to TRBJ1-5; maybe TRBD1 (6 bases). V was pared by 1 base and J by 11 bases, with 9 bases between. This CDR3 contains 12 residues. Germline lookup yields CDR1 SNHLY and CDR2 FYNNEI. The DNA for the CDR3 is TGTGCCAGCAGTGAAGAGGGACACTCCCAGCATTTT. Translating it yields CASSEEGHSQHF.

As DNA, the CDR3 is TGTGCCAGTAGTATGGCCGGGCGGGTAAAAAAACTGTTTTTT. This codes for CASSMAGRVKKLFF. This chain connects TRBV19 to TRBJ1-4; D is unclear. The CDR3 length is 14 residues. CDR1 LNHDA and CDR2 SQIVND come from the germline V gene (reference sequence). V lost 3 bases and J 9 bases, leaving 14 bases between the germline ends.

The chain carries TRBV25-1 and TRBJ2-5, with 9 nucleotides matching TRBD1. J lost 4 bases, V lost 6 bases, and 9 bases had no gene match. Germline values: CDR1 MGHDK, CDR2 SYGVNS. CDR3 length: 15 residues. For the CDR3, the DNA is TGTGCCAGCAGCCCCACGGACAGGGGATTAGAGACCCAGTACTTC. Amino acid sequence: CASSPTDRGLETQYF.

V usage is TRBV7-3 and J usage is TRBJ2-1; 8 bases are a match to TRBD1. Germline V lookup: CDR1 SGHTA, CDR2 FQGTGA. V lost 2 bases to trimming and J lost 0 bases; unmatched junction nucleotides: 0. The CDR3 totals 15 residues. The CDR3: CASSLGTGSYNEQFF. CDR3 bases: TGTGCCAGCAGCTTAGGGACAGGCTCCTACAATGAGCAGTTCTTC. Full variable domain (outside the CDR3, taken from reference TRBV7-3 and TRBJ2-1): GAGVSQTPSNKVTEKGKYVELRCDPISGHTALYWYRQSLGQGPEFLIYFQGTGAADDSGLPNDRFFAVRPEGSVSTLKIQRTERGDSAVYLCASSLGTGSYNEQFFGPGTRLTVL.

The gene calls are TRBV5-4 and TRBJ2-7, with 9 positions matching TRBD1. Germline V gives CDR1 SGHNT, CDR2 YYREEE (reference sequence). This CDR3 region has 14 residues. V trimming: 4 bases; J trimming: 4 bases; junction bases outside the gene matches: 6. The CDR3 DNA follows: TGTGCCAGCAGCAGGACAGGGGTGAGTTACGAGCAGTACTTC. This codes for CASSRTGVSYEQYF.

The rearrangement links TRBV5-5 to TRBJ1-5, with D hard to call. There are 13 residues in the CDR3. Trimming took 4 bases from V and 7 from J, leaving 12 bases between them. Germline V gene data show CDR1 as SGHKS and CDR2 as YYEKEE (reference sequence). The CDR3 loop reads CASSHGPGQPQHF. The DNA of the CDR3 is TGTGCCAGCAGCCATGGGCCAGGCCAGCCCCAGCATTTT.

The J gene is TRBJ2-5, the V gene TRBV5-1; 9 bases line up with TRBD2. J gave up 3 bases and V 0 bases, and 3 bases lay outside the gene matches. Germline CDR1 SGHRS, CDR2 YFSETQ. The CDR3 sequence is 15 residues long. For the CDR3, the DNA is TGCGCCAGCAGCTTGGCGCGGGAGGGCGAAGAGACCCAGTACTTC. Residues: CASSLAREGEETQYF.

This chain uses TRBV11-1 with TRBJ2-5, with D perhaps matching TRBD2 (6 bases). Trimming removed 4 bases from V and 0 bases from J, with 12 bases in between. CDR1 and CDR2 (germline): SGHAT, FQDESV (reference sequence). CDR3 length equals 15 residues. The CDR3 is CASSSRAGYQETQYF. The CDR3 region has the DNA TGTGCCAGCAGCTCACGGGCGGGGTACCAAGAGACCCAGTACTTC.

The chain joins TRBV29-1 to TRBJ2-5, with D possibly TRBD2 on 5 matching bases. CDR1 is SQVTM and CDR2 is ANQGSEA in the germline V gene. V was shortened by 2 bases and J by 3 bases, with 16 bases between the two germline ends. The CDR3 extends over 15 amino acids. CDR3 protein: CSVEPYRVGEETQYF. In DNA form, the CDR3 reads TGCAGCGTTGAACCCTATAGGGTGGGAGAAGAGACCCAGTACTTC.

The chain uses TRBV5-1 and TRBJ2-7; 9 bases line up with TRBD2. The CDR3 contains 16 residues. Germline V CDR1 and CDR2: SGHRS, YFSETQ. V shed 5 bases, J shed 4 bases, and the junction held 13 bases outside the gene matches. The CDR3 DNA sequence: TGCGCCAGCAGTTTTAGCGGGAGAGAAGGGGAGTACGAGCAGTACTTC. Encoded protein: CASSFSGREGEYEQYF.

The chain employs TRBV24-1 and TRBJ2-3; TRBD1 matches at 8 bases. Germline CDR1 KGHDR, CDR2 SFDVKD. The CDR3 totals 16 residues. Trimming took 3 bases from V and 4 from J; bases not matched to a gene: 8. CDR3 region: CATSDNTRGRPDTQYF. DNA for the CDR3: TGTGCCACCAGTGATAACACCAGGGGGCGCCCAGATACGCAGTATTTT.

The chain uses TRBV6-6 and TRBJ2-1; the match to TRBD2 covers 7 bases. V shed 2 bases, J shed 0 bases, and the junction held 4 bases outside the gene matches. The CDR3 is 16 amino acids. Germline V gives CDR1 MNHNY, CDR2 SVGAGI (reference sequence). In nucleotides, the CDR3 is TGTGCCAGCAGTTACGGCCTAGCGGCCTCCTACAATGAGCAGTTCTTC. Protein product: CASSYGLAASYNEQFF.

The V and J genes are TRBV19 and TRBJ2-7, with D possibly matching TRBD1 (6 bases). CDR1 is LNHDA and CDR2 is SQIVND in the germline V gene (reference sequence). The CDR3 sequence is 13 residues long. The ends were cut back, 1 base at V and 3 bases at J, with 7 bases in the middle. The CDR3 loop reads CASSIGTVYEQYF. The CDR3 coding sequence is TGTGCCAGTAGTATAGGGACAGTCTACGAGCAGTACTTC.

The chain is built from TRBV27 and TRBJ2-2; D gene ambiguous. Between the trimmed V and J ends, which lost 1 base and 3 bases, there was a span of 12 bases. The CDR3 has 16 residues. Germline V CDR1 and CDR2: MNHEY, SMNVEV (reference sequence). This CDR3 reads CASSLFGRRYTGELFF. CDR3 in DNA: TGTGCCAGCAGTTTATTTGGCAGGCGCTACACCGGGGAGCTGTTTTTT.

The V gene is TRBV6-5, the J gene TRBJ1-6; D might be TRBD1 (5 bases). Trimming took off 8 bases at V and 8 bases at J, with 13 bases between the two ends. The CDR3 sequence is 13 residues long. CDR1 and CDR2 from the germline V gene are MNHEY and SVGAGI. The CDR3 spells CASCWGRDSPLHF. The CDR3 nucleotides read TGTGCCAGCTGTTGGGGGAGGGATTCACCCCTCCACTTT.

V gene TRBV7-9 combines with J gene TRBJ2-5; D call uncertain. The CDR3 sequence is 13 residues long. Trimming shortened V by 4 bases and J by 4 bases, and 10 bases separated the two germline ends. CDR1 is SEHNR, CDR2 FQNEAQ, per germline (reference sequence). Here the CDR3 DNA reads TGTGCCAGCAGCTCGACTTCTTCAGAGACCCAGTACTTC. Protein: CASSSTSSETQYF.

As DNA, the CDR3 is TGTGCCAGCAGCTTTGGCGGCGGGAGGGGGGGTGAGCAGTTCTTC. It translates to CASSFGGGRGGEQFF. The chain has TRBV7-2 and TRBJ2-1, with 9 bases matching TRBD2. The CDR3 totals 15 residues. Trimming took 3 bases from V and 9 from J; bases not matched to a gene: 9. CDR1 is SGHTA, CDR2 FQGNSA, per germline.

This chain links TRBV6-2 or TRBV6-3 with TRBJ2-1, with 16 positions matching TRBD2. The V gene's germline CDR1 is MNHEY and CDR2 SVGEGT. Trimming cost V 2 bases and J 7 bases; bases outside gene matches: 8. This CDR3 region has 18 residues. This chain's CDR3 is CASSYRGTSGRAGNEQFF. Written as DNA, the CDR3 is TGTGCCAGCAGTTACCGAGGGACTAGCGGGAGGGCCGGGAATGAGCAGTTCTTC.

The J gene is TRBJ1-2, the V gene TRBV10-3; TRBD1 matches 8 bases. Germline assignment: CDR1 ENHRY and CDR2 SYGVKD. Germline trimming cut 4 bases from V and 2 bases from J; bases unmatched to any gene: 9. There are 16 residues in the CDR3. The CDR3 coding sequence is TGTGCCATCAGTGGTTCAAGTGGGACAGGAAACTATGGCTACACCTTC. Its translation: CAISGSSGTGNYGYTF.

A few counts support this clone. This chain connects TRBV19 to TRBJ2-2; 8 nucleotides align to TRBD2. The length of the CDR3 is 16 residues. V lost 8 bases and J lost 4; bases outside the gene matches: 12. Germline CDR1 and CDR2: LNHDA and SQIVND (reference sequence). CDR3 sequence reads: CASERQAGAGTGELFF. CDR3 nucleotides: TGTGCCAGTGAACGCCAAGCGGGAGCGGGCACCGGGGAGCTGTTTTTT.

The CDR3 region is CASSVDRGLVGYTF. CDR3 bases: TGTGCCAGCAGCGTGGACAGGGGGCTCGTTGGCTACACCTTC. The chain links TRBV7-2 to TRBJ1-2, with 11 bases fitting TRBD1. Germline V CDR1 and CDR2: SGHTA, FQGNSA. CDR3 length: 14 residues. V shed 5 bases and J 7 bases; nucleotides not matched to a gene: 6.

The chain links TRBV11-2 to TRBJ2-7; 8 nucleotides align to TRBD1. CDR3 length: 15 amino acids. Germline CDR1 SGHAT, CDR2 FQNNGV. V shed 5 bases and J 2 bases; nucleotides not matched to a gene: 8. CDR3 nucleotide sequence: TGTGCCAGCAGCCTTGGGACAGGTATAACCTACGAGCAGTACTTC. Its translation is CASSLGTGITYEQYF. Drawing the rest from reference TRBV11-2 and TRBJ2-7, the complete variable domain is EAGVAQSPRYKIIEKRQSVAFWCNPISGHATLYWYQQILGQGPKLLIQFQNNGVVDDSQLPKDRFSAERLKGVDSTLKIQPAKLEDSAVYLCASSLGTGITYEQYFGPGTRLTVT.

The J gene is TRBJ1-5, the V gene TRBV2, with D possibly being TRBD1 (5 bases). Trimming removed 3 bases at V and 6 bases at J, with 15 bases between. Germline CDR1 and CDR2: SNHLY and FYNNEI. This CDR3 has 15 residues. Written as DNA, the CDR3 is TGTGCCAGCAGTGATCAGGGAGGGTTGCGTCAGCCCCAGCATTTT. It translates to CASSDQGGLRQPQHF.